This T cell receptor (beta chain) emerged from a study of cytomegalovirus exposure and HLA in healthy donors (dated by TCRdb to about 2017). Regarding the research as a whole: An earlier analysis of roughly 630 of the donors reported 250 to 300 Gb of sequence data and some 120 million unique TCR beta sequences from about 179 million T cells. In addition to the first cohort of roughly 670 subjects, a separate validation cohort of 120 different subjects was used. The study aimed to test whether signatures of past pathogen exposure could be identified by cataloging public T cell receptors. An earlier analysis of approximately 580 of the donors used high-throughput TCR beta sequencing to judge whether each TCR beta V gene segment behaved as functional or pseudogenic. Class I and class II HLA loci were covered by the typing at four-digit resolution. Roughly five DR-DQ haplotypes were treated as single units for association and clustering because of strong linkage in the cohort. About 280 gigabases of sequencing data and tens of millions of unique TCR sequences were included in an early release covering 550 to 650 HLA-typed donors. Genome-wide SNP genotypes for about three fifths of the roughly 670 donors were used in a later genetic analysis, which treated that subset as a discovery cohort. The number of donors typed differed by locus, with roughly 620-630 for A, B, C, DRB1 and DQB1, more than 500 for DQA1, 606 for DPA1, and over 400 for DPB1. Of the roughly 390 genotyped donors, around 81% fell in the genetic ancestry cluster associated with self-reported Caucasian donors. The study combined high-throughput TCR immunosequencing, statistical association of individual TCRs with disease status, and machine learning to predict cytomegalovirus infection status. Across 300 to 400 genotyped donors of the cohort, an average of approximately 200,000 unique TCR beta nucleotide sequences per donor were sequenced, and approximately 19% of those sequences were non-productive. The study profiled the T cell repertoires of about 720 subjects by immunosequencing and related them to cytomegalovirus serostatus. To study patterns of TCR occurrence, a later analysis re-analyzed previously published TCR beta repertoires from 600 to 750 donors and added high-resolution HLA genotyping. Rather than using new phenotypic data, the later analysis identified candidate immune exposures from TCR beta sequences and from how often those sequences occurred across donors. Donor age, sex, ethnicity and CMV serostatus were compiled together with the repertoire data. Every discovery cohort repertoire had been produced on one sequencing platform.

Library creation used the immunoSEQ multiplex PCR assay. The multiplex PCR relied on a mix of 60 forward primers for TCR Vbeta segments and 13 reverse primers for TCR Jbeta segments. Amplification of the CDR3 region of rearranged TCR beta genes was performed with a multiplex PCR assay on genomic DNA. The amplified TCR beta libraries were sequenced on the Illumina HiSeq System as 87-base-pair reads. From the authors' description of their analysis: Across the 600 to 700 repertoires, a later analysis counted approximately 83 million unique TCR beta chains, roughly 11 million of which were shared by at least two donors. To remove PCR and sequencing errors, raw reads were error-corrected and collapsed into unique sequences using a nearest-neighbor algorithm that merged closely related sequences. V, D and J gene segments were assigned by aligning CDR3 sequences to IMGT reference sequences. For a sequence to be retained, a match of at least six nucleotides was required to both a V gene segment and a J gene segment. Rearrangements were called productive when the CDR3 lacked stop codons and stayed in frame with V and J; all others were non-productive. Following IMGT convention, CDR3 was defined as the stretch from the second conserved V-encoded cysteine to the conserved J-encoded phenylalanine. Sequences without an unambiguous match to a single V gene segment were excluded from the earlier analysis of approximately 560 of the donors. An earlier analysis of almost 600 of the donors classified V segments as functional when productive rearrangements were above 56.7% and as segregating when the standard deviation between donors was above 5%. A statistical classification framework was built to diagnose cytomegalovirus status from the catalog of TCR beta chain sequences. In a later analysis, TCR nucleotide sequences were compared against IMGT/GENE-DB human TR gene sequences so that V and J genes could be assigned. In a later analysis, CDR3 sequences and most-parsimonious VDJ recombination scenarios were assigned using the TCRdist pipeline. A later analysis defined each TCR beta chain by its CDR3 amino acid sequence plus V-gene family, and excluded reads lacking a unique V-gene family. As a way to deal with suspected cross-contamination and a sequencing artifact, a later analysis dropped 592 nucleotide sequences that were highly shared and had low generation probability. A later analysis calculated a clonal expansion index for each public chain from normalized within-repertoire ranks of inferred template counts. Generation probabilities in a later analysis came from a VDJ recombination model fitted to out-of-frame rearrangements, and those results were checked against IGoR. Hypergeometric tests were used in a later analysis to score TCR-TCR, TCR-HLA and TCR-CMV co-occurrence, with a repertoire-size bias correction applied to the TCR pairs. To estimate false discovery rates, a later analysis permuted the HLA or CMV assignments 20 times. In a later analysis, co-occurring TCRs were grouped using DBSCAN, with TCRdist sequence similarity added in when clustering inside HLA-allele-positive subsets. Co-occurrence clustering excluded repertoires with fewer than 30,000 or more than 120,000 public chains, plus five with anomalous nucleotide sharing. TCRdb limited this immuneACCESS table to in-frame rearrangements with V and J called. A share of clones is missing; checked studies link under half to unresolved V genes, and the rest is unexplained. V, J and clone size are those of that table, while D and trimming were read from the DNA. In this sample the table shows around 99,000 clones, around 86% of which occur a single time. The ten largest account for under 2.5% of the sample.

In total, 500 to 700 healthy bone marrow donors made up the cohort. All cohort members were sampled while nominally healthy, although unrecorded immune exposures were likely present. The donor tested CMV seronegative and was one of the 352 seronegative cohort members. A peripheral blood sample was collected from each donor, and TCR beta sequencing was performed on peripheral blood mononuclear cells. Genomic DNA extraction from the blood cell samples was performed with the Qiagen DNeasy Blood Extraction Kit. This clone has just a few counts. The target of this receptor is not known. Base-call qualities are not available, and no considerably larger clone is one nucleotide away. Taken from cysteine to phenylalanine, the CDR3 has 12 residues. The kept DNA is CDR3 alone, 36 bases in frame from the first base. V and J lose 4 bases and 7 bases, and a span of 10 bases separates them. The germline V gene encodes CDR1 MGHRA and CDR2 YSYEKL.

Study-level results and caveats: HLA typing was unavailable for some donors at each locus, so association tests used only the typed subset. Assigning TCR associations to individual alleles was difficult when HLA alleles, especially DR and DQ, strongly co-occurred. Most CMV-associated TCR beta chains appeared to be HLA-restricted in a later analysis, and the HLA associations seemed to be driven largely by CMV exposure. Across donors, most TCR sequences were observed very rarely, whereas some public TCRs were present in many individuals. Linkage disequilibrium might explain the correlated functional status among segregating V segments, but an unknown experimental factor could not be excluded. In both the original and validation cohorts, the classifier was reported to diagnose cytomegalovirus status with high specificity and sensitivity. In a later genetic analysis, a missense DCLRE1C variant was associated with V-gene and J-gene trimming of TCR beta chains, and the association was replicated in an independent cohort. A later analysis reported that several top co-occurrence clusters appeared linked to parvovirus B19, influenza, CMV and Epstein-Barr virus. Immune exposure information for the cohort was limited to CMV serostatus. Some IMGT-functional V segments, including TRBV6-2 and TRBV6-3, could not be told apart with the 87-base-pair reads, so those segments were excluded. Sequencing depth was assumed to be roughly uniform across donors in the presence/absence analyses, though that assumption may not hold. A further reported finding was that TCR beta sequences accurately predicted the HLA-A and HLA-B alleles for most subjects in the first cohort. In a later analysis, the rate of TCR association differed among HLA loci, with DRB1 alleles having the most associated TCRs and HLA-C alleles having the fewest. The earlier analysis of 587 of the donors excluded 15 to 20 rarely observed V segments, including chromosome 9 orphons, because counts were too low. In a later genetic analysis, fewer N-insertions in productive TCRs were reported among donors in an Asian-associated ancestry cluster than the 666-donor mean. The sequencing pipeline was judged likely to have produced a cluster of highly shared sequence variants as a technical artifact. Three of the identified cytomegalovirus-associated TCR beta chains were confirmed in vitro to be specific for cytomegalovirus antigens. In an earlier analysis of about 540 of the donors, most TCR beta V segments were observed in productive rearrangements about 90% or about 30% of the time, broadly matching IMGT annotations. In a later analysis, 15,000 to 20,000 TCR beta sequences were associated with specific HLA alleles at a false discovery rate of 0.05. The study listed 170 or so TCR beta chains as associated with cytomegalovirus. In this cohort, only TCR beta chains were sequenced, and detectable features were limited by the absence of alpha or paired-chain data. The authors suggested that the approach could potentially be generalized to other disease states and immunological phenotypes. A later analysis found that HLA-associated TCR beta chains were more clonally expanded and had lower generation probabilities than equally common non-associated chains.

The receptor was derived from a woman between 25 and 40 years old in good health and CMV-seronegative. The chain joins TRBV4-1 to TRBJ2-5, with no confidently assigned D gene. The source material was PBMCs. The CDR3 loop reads CASSRPSGTQYF. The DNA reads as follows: TGCGCCAGCAGCCGGCCCTCGGGGACCCAGTACTTC.